This TCR beta chain was observed in a study of T-cell reconstitution after alpha-beta-depleted transplantation in children. Overall study findings and caveats: From surviving recipient T cells and thymic progenitors came the high day-60 TCRbeta diversity observed in some patients.

Unique molecular identifiers were incorporated into the prepared TCRbeta library. MiXCR, run by TCRdb on the PCR reads, gives a single entry per CDR3 protein. Altogether about 350,000 distinct CDR3 sequences are present, about a sixth being singletons, with the ten largest covering about 41%. V trimming: 2 bases; J trimming: 1 base; junction bases outside the gene matches: 11. The CDR3 has 19 amino acids. Germline V gene data show CDR1 as LGHNA and CDR2 as YSLEER. In the case of this clonotype: The antigen is not known.

Sequences were derived from PBMCs, mostly from graft donor cells, sampled 360 days after TCRalphabeta/CD19-depleted stem cell transplant. This rearrangement joins TRBV4-3 to TRBJ2-7; 13 bases map to TRBD2. The TCR sequence derives from a male patient between 2 and 15 years old who had a stem cell transplant for acute lymphoblastic leukemia, so the T cells may come from the graft donor. CDR3 residues: CASSQTGTSGVGSSYEQYF. For the CDR3, the DNA is TGCGCCAGCAGCCAAACCGGGACTAGCGGGGTGGGTTCTTCCTACGAGCAGTACTTC.